The rows below give T cell receptor beta chains drawn from one sample of a study of blood T cell repertoires in COVID-19. Measured with immunoSEQ multiplex PCR; TCRdb has only the in-frame clones, and not every one. This sample has about 49,000 clones, with about four fifths found just once. The sequenced sample was peripheral blood. These TCRs come from a woman of 80 years or more with COVID-19, enrolled during active disease. CDR3s include the opening cysteine and the closing phenylalanine or tryptophan. A D gene is named only where the DNA matches it firmly. Size tells how often a clone was seen (once, few, many) or the class of an expanded clone, and some rows leave it out.

TRBJ2-7 TRBV7-2 TRBD2 NA TGTGCCAGCAGCACTTCGGGGGGAGGACACTACGAGCAGTACTTC CASSTSGGGHYEQYF
TRBJ2-7 TRBV19 NA NA TGTGCCAGTAGTGTCGGGTGGGCCTACGAGCAGTACTTC CASSVGWAYEQYF
TRBJ2-2 TRBV19 NA NA TGTGCCAGTAGTATGGGCAGGGCCGGGGAGCTGTTTTTT CASSMGRAGELFF
TRBJ2-3 TRBV29-1 TRBD2 NA TGCAGCTTCACCGGGACTAGCGGCACAGATACGCAGTATTTT CSFTGTSGTDTQYF
TRBJ1-3 TRBV10-3 TRBD1 NA TGTGCCATCAGCGGGACAGGGAGAAGTGGAAACACCATATATTTT CAISGTGRSGNTIYF
TRBJ2-3 TRBV4-1 TRBD2 NA TGCGCCAGCAGCCAACCGAGTTGGGGGACTAGCGGGAGTGATGGCACAGATACGCAGTATTTT CASSQPSWGTSGSDGTDTQYF
TRBJ2-7 TRBV2 NA few TGTGCCAGCAGTGAGGGACTCCCCAACTACGAGCAGTACTTC CASSEGLPNYEQYF
TRBJ1-6 TRBV10-3 NA NA TGTGCCATCAGTGAGACCGGACTATATTCACCCCTCCACTTT CAISETGLYSPLHF
TRBJ1-4 TRBV19 NA NA TGTGCCAGTAGGCGGGGAACGATTAATGAAAAACTGTTTTTT CASRRGTINEKLFF
TRBJ1-2 TRBV7-2 NA NA TGTGCCAGCAGCTTTGGGGGCGCAGATAACTATGGCTACACCTTC CASSFGGADNYGYTF
TRBJ1-2 TRBV9 NA NA TGTGCCAGCAGCCCAGGGGACGTCAACTATGGCTACACCTTC CASSPGDVNYGYTF
TRBJ2-5 TRBV19 NA NA TGTGCCAGTAGTATGGGGTGGGCGGGGGAGACCCAGTACTTC CASSMGWAGETQYF
TRBJ1-2 TRBV29-1 NA NA TGCAGCGTTGACGGAGGGTCGGATGGCTACACCTTC CSVDGGSDGYTF
TRBJ2-1 TRBV2 TRBD2 NA TGTGCCAGCCGGATAGCGGGAGCCCACAATGAGCAGTTCTTC CASRIAGAHNEQFF
TRBJ2-3 TRBV7-2 TRBD2 NA TGTGCCAGCAGCTTAGGGAAGTCGGGACTAGCGGGAGGGCCATATACGCAGTATTTT CASSLGKSGLAGGPYTQYF
TRBJ1-6 TRBV19 NA NA TGTGCCAGTAGTAGTGGACAGATGAGCTCCTATAATTCACCCCTCCACTTT CASSSGQMSSYNSPLHF
TRBJ2-1 TRBV5-1 TRBD2 NA TGCGCCAGCAGCCCGGGGGGGACCAACAATGAGCAGTTCTTC CASSPGGTNNEQFF
TRBJ2-2 TRBV4-1 TRBD1 NA TGCGCCAGCAGCCAGACCGGGACAGGGACCGGGGAGCTGTTTTTT CASSQTGTGTGELFF
TRBJ2-7 TRBV6-2/TRBV6-3 NA NA TGTGCCAGCAGTCTCCTCTCCTACGAGCAGTACTTC CASSLLSYEQYF
TRBJ2-1 TRBV29-1 TRBD1 once TGCAGCGGACTGACAGGGGCCACTGAGCAGTTCTTC CSGLTGATEQFF
TRBJ2-7 TRBV7-9 NA few TGTGCCAGCAGCCCCCGGGGCTACGAGCAGTACTTC CASSPRGYEQYF
TRBJ1-1 TRBV3-1/TRBV3-2 TRBD1 NA TGTGCCAGCAGCCCCACAGCCGACAGGGTGAACACTGAAGCTTTCTTT CASSPTADRVNTEAFF
TRBJ2-2 TRBV7-3 NA NA TGTGCCAGCAGCCCCCGGGCGGGGAACACCGGGGAGCTGTTTTTT CASSPRAGNTGELFF
TRBJ2-7 TRBV7-2 NA NA TGTGCCAGCAGCTCCCGTCACCATACGCCAGGGGGGATGTACGAGCAGTACTTC CASSSRHHTPGGMYEQYF
TRBJ1-2 TRBV6-5 NA NA TGTGCCAGCAGACGACACTCAATTAACTATGGCTACACCTTC CASRRHSINYGYTF
TRBJ2-2 TRBV7-3 TRBD2 NA TGTGCCAGCAGCTTAACTAGCGGGAGGGTCGCCGGGGAGCTGTTTTTT CASSLTSGRVAGELFF
TRBJ2-7 TRBV5-1 TRBD2 NA TGCGCCAGCAGCGTCCCGGGAGGATACGAGCAGTACTTC CASSVPGGYEQYF
TRBJ2-1 TRBV7-3 TRBD2 NA TGTGCCAGCAGCAACCTTGAGGGACTAGCGGGAGAAGATGAGCAGTTCTTC CASSNLEGLAGEDEQFF
TRBJ1-5 TRBV28 NA NA TGTGCCAGCATCCCCGGGACACTTTACAATCAGCCCCAGCATTTT CASIPGTLYNQPQHF
TRBJ1-6 TRBV19 TRBD1 NA TGTGCCAGTAGTAGCCGGGACAGATATAATTCACCCCTCCACTTT CASSSRDRYNSPLHF
TRBJ2-3 TRBV7-9 TRBD2 NA TGTGCCAGCAGCCGTACGGGAGGGCAAGATACGCAGTATTTT CASSRTGGQDTQYF
TRBJ2-2 TRBV9 NA NA TGTGCCAGCAGCGTAGCAGCAGGGAACACCGGGGAGCTGTTTTTT CASSVAAGNTGELFF
TRBJ2-5 TRBV7-8 TRBD2 NA TGTGCCAGCAGCTTAGGGCTAGCGGGCAACCAAGAGACCCAGTACTTC CASSLGLAGNQETQYF
TRBJ1-6 TRBV27 NA NA TGTGCCAGCAGTAGGGGTTATTCACCCCTCCACTTT CASSRGYSPLHF
TRBJ1-1 TRBV6-5 NA NA TGTGCCAGCAGGGCTGTACGGGGTAACACTGAAGCTTTCTTT CASRAVRGNTEAFF
TRBJ2-1 TRBV19 NA NA TGTGCCAGTAGTATAATCGGGGGACGGGAGCAGTTCTTC CASSIIGGREQFF
TRBJ1-1 TRBV11-2 NA NA TGTGCCAGCAGCTGGACCCTCACAGGGAACACTGAAGCTTTCTTT CASSWTLTGNTEAFF
TRBJ1-2 TRBV19 TRBD1 few TGTGCCAGTAGTAGGGACAGTCTTAGCTATGGCTACACCTTC CASSRDSLSYGYTF
TRBJ2-3 TRBV7-9 NA NA TGTGCCAGCAGCTTCGGCGGAAGGGGTGTGAGCACAGATACGCAGTATTTT CASSFGGRGVSTDTQYF
TRBJ1-2 TRBV2 NA NA TGTGCCAGCAGTTTGAACAGCCCAACCATCTTC CASSLNSPTIF
TRBJ2-1 TRBV28 TRBD2 NA TGTGCCAGCAGGCACCCCTCCGGGACTAGCAGCCACAATGAGCAGTTCTTC CASRHPSGTSSHNEQFF
TRBJ2-5 TRBV12-3/TRBV12-4 NA once TGTGCCAGCAGCCAGGGAGAGACCCAGTACTTC CASSQGETQYF
TRBJ2-7 TRBV10-3 NA few TGTGCCATCAGCCCCACAAGTTACGAGCAGTACTTC CAISPTSYEQYF
TRBJ1-5 TRBV7-2 NA NA TGTGCCAGCAGCCCCCGCGGGGGGGATCAGCCCCAGCATTTT CASSPRGGDQPQHF
TRBJ2-3 TRBV19 TRBD2 NA TGTGCCAGTAGCCCACCTGCGGGAGGTCCAGATACGCAGTATTTT CASSPPAGGPDTQYF
TRBJ2-1 TRBV6-5 NA once TGTGCCAGCAGTTACCTTATCTCACAGGGGAGGAATGAGCAGTTCTTC CASSYLISQGRNEQFF
TRBJ2-6 TRBV5-4 NA NA TGTGCCAGCAGCTTGCCAAGGGCTCAGGGCAGCTCTGGGGCCAACGTCCTGACTTTC CASSLPRAQGSSGANVLTF
TRBJ2-2 TRBV7-3 NA NA TGTGCCAGCAGCTCCAGACTGAGGGACACCGGGGAGCTGTTTTTT CASSSRLRDTGELFF